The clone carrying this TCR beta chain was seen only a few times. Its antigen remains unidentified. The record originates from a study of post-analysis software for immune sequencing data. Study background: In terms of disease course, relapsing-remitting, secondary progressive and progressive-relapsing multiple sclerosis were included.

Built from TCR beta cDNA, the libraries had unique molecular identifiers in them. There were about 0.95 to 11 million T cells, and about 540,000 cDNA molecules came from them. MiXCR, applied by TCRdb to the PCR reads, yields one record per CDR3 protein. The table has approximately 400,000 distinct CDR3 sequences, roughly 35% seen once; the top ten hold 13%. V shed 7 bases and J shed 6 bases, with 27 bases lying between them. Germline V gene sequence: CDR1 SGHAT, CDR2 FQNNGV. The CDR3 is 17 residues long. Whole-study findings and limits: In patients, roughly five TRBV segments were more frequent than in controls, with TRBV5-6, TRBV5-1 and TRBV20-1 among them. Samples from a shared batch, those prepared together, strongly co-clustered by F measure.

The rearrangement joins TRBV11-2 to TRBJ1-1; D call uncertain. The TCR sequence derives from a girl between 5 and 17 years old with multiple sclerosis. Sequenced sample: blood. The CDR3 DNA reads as TGTGCCAGCACCGTGGGGTTGGGGTCGTACAGCCCTTCTGAAGCTTTCTTT. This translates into CASTVGLGSYSPSEAFF.